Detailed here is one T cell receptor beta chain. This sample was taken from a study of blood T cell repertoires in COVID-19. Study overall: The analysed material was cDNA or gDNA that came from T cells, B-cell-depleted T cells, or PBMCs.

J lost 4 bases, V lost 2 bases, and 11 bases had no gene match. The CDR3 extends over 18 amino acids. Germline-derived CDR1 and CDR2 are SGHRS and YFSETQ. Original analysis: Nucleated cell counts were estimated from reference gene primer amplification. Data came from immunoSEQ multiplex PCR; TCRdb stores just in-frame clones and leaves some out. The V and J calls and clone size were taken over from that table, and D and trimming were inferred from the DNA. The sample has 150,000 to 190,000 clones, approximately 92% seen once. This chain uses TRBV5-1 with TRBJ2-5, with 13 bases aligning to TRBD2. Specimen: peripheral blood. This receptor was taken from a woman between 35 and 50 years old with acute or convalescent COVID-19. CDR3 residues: CASSLALTSGRAGETQYF. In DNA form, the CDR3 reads TGCGCCAGCAGCTTAGCGCTCACTAGCGGGAGGGCCGGAGAGACCCAGTACTTC.